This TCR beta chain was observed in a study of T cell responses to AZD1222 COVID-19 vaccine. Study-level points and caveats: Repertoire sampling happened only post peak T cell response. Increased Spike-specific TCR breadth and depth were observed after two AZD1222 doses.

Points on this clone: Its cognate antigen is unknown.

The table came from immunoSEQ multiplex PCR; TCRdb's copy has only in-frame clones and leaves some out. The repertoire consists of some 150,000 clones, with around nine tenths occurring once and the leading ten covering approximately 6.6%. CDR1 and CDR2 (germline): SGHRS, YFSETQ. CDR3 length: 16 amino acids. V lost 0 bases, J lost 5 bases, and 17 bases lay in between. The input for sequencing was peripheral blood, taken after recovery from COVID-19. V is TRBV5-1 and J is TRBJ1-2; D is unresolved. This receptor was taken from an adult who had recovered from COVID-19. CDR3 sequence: CASSLAGGFAGYGYTF. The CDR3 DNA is TGCGCCAGCAGCTTGGCCGGCGGTTTCGCGGGGTATGGCTACACCTTC.